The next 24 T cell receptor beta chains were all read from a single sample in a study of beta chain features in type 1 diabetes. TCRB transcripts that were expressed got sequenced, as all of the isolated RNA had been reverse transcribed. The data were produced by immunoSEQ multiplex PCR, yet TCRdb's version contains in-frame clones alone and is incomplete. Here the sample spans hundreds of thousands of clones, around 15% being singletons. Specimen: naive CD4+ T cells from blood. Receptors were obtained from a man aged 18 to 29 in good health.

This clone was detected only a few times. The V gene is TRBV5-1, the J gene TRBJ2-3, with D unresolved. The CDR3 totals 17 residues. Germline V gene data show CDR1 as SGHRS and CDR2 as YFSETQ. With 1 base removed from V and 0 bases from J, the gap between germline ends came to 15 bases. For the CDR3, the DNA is TGCGCCAGCAGCTTGTACTTTAGGGTAATTAGCACAGATACGCAGTATTTT. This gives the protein CASSLYFRVISTDTQYF.

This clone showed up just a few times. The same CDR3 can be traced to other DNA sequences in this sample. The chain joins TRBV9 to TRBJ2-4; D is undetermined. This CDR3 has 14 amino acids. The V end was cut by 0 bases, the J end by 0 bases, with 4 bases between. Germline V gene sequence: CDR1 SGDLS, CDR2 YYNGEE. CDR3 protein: CASSVGLAKNIQYF. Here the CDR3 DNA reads TGTGCCAGCAGCGTAGGGTTAGCCAAAAACATTCAGTACTTC.

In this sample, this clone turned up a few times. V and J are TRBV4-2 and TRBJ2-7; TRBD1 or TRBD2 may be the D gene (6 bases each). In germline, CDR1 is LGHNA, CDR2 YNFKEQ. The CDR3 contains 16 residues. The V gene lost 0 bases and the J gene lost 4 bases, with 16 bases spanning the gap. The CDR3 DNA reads TGTGCCAGCAGCCAAGACGGGGGTGGGGGCTGGTACGAGCAGTACTTC. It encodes CASSQDGGGGWYEQYF.

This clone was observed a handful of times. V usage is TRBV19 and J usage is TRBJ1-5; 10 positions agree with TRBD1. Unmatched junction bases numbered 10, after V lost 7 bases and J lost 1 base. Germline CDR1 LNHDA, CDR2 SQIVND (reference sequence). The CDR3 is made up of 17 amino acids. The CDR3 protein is CASTPTGTGASNQPQHF. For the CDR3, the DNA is TGTGCCAGTACCCCGACCGGGACAGGGGCGAGCAATCAGCCCCAGCATTTT.

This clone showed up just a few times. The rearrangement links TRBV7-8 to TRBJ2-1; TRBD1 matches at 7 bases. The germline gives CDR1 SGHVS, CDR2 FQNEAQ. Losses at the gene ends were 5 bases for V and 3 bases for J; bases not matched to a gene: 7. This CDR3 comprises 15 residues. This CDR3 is CASSLRDSNYNEQFF. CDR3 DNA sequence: TGTGCCAGCAGCCTCCGGGACAGTAACTACAATGAGCAGTTCTTC.

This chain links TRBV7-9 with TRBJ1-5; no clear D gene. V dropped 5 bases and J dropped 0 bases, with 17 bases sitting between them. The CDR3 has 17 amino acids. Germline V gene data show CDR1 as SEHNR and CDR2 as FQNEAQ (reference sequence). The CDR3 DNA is TGTGCCAGCAGCAGGCAGGCTGGCGGCGATAGCAATCAGCCCCAGCATTTT. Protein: CASSRQAGGDSNQPQHF.

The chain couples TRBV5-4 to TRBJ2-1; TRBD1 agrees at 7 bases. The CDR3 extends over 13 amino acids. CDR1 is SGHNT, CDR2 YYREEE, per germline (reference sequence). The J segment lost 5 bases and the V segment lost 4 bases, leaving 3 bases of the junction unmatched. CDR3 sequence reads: CASSQTGHNEQFF. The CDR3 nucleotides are TGTGCCAGCAGCCAGACAGGGCACAATGAGCAGTTCTTC.

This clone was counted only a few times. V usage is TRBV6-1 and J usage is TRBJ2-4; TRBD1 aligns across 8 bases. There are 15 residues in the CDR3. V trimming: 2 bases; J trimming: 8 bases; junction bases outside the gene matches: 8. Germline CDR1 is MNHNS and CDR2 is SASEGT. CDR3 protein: CASSEWNRGMDIQYF. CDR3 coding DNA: TGTGCCAGCAGTGAATGGAACAGGGGGATGGACATTCAGTACTTC.

As DNA, the CDR3 is TGTGCCAGCAGTACCCGGAACGGACAAGAGACCCAGTACTTC. It translates to CASSTRNGQETQYF. This sequence joins TRBV6-5 and TRBJ2-5; D not certain. The length of the CDR3 is 14 residues. Per germline, CDR1 MNHEY and CDR2 SVGAGI. V lost 5 bases and J 2 bases, leaving 12 bases between the germline ends.

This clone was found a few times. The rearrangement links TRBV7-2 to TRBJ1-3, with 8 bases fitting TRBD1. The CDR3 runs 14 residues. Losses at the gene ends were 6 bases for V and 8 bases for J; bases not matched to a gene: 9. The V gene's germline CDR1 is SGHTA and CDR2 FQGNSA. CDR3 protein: CASRLDRDRDTIYF. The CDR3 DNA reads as TGTGCCAGCAGATTGGACAGGGACCGTGACACCATATATTTT.

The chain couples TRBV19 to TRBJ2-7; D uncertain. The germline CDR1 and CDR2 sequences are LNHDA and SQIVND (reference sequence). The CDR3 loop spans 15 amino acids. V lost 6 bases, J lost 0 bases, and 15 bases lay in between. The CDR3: CASSPLGISSYEQYF. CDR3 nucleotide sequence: TGTGCCAGTAGCCCCCTTGGCATCAGCTCCTACGAGCAGTACTTC.

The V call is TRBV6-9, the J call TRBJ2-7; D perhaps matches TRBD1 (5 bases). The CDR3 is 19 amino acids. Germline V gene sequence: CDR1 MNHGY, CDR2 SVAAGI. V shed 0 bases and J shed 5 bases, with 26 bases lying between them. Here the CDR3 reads CASSYSIVGRRQSYDEQYF. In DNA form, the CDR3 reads TGTGCCAGCAGTTATTCGATAGTCGGTAGACGACAGTCCTACGACGAGCAGTACTTC.

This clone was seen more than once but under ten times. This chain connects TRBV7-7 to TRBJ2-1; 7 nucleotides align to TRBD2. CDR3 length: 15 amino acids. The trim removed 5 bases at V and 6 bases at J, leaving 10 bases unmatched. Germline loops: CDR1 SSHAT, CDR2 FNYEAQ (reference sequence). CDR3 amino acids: CASSPGLEIGNEQFF. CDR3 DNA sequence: TGTGCCAGCAGCCCTGGACTAGAAATTGGCAATGAGCAGTTCTTC.

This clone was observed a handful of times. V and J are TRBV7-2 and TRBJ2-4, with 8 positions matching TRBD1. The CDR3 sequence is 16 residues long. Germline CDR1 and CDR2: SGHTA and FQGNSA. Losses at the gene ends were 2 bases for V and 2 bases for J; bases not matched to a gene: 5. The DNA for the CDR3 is TGTGCCAGCAGCTTAACGCGGACAGGGACCAAAAACATTCAGTACTTC. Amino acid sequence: CASSLTRTGTKNIQYF.

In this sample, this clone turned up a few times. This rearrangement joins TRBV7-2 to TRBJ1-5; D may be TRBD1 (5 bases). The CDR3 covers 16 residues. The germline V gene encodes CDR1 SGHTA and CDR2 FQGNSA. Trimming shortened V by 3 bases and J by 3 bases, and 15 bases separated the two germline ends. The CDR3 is CASSFVAGLINQPQHF. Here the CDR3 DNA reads TGTGCCAGCAGCTTCGTCGCGGGACTGATCAATCAGCCCCAGCATTTT.

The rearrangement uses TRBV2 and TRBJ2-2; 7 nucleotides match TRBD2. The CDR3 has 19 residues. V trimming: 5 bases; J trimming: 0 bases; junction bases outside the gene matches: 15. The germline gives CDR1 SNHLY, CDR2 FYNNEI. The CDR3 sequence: CASSTLGRATATNTGELFF. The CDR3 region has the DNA TGTGCCAGCAGTACCCTTGGGAGGGCGACAGCGACGAACACCGGGGAGCTGTTTTTT.

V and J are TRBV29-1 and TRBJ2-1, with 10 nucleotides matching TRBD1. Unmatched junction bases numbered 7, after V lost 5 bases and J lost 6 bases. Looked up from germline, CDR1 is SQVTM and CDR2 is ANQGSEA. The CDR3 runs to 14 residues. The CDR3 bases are TGCAGCGTTCAAGCGGACAGGGGGGGCAATGAGCAGTTCTTC. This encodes CSVQADRGGNEQFF.

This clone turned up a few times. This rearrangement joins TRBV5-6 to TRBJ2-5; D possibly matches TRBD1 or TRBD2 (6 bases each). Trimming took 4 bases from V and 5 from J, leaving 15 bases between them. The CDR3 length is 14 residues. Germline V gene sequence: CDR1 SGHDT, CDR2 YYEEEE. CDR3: CASSPLGGRETQYF. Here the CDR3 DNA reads TGTGCCAGCAGCCCCTTGGGGGGCAGGGAGACCCAGTACTTC.

DNA of the CDR3: TGTGCCAGCAGCTTGGTTGCAGCGAACACTGAAGCTTTCTTT. Encoded protein: CASSLVAANTEAFF. The chain is built from TRBV5-4 and TRBJ1-1, with D unclear. V lost 0 bases and J 1 base, leaving 7 bases between the germline ends. Germline V gives CDR1 SGHNT, CDR2 YYREEE (reference sequence). CDR3 length: 14 residues. The full variable domain, in which reference TRBV5-4 and TRBJ1-1 provide the parts outside the CDR3, is ETGVTQSPTHLIKTRGQQVTLRCSSQSGHNTVSWYQQALGQGPQFIFQYYREEENGRGNFPPRFSGLQFPNYSSELNVNALELDDSALYLCASSLVAANTEAFFGQGTRLTVV.

The CDR3: CATSSADRAGNTIYF. The CDR3 DNA reads TGTGCCACCAGCAGTGCGGACAGGGCTGGAAACACCATATATTTT. J is TRBJ1-3 and V is TRBV15; 8 bases align to TRBD1. The CDR3 length is 15 residues. Germline CDR1 and CDR2: LNHNV and YYDKDF (reference sequence). The ends lost 3 bases at V and 2 bases at J; junction bases unmatched: 3.

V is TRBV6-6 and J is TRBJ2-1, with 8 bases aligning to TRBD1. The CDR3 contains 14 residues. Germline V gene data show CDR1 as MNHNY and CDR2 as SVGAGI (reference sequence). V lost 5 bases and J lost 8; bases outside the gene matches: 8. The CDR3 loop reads CASSLRDRIDEQFF. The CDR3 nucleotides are TGTGCCAGCAGTCTCCGGGACAGGATCGATGAGCAGTTCTTC.

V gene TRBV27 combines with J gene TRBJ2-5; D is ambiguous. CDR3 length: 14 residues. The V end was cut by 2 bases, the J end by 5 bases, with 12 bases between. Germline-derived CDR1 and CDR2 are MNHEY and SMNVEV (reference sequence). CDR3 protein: CASSLLGSLETQYF. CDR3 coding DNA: TGTGCCAGCAGTTTACTGGGCAGCTTGGAGACCCAGTACTTC.

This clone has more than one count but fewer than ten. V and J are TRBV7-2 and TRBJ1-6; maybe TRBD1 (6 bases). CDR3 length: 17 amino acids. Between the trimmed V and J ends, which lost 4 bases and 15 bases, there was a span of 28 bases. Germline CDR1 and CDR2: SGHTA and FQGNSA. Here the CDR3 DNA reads TGTGCCAGCAGCTCACTCGTCGACAGGCGGAAAATGTGGGACCTCCACTTT. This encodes CASSSLVDRRKMWDLHF.

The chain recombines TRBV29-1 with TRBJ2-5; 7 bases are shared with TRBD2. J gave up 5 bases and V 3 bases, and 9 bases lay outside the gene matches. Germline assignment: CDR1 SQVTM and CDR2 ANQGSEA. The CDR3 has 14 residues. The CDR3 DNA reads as TGCAGCGTTGATAGAAGACTAGCTCGGGAGACCCAGTACTTC. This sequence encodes CSVDRRLARETQYF.